This T cell receptor (beta chain) is drawn from a study of PD-1 blockade in classical Hodgkin lymphoma. Overall study results and limits: There remain no defined causes for the repertoire differences, which possibly reflect disease activity or prior therapy. Reported findings placed baseline TCR diversity lower in newly diagnosed patients (compared with healthy donors).

CDR3 length: 15 residues. V gave up 0 bases and J gave up 9 bases, with 19 bases separating them. Germline CDR1 reads GTSNPN; CDR2 reads SVGIG (reference sequence). Time point meaning: newly diagnosed, previously untreated cHL patient sample. The authors compared against newly diagnosed, untreated classical Hodgkin lymphoma PBMCs. Data came from immunoSEQ multiplex PCR; TCRdb stores just in-frame clones and leaves some out. The repertoire holds 15,000 to 20,000 clones, about 90% seen once, with around 3.9% in the top ten. Concerning this clone: Its antigen remains unknown.

The chain uses TRBV30 and TRBJ2-3; D possibly matches TRBD1 or TRBD2 (6 bases each). The sequence came from a human donor with classical Hodgkin lymphoma. The sequenced sample consisted of peripheral blood mononuclear cells (PBMCs). The CDR3 sequence is CAWSVHPSQGRTQYF. In DNA form, the CDR3 reads TGTGCCTGGAGTGTACACCCCTCTCAGGGGAGGACGCAGTATTTT. Drawing the rest from reference TRBV30 and TRBJ2-3, the complete variable domain is SQTIHQWPATLVQPVGSPLSLECTVEGTSNPNLYWYRQAAGRGLQLLFYSVGIGQISSEVPQNLSASRPQDRQFILSSKKLLLSDSGFYLCAWSVHPSQGRTQYFGPGTRLTVL.